The source of this T cell receptor (beta chain) is a study of blood T cell repertoires in COVID-19. On the study more broadly: Some COVID-19 samples were acute and others convalescent; all came from the United States, Italy and Spain. T cells, B-cell-depleted T cells, or PBMCs provided the cDNA or gDNA that served as material.

This clone showed up just once. In the original workflow: Estimates of nucleated cell counts were drawn from the amplification of reference gene primers. TCRdb keeps only in-frame clones here, not all; method: immunoSEQ multiplex PCR. For V, J and clone size, that table is used; D and trimming come from the DNA. Here the sample spans about 110,000 clones, approximately 80% being singletons. The clonotype comes from a woman of 80 years or more with acute or convalescent COVID-19. The sample comprised peripheral blood.

DNA for the CDR3: TGTGCCAGCAGCGCTACAGGGGGGAAGGGTCAGCCCCAGCATTTT. Translated, it gives CASSATGGKGQPQHF. This chain connects TRBV9 to TRBJ1-5; 8 bases line up with TRBD1. V lost 3 bases to trimming and J lost 6 bases; unmatched junction nucleotides: 8. This CDR3 is built from 15 residues. CDR1 is SGDLS and CDR2 is YYNGEE in the germline V gene.